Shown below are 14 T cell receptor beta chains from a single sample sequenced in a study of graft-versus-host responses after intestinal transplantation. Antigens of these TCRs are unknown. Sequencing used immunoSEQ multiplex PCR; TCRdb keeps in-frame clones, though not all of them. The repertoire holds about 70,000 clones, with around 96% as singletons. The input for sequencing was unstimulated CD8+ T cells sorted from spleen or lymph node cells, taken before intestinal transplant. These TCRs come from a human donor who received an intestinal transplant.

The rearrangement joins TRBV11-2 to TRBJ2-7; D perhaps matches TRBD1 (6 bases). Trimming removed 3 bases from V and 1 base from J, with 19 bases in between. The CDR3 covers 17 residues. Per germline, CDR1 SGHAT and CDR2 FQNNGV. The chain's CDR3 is CASSFQVSGTLSYEQYF. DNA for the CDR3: TGTGCCAGCAGCTTTCAAGTATCGGGGACATTGTCCTACGAGCAGTACTTC.

In DNA form, the CDR3 reads TGTGCCAGCAGTTTTGGGCGGGGACAAGAGACCCAGTACTTC. It translates to CASSFGRGQETQYF. This rearrangement joins TRBV27 to TRBJ2-5; D might be TRBD2 (6 bases). This CDR3 has 14 amino acids. Trimming shortened V by 3 bases and J by 2 bases, and 10 bases separated the two germline ends. Germline CDR1 reads MNHEY; CDR2 reads SMNVEV (reference sequence).

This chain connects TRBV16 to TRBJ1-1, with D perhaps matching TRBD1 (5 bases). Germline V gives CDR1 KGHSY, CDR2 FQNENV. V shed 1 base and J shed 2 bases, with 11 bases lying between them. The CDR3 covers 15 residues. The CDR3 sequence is CASSQFAQVNTEAFF. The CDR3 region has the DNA TGTGCCAGCAGCCAATTCGCACAGGTAAACACTGAAGCTTTCTTT.

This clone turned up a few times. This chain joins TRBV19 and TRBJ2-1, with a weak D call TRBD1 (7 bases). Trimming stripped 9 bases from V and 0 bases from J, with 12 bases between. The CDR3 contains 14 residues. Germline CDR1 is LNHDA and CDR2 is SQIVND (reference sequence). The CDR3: CASQGGGSYNEQFF. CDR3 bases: TGTGCCAGCCAGGGGGGAGGCTCCTACAATGAGCAGTTCTTC.

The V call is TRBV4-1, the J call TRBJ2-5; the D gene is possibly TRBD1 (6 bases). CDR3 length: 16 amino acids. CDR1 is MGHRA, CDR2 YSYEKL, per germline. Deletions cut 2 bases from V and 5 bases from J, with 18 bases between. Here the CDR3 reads CASSQLGADTFETQYF. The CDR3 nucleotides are TGCGCCAGCAGCCAATTGGGGGCAGATACCTTCGAGACCCAGTACTTC.

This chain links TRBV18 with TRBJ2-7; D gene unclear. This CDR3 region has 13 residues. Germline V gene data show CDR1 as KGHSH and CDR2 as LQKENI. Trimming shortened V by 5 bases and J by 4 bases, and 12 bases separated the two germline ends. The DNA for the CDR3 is TGTGCCAGCTCAGACACCCCAAGGTACGAGCAGTACTTC. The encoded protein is CASSDTPRYEQYF. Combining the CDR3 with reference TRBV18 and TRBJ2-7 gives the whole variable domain NAGVMQNPRHLVRRRGQEARLRCSPMKGHSHVYWYRQLPEEGLKFMVYLQKENIIDESGMPKERFSAEFPKEGPSILRIQQVVRGDSAAYFCASSDTPRYEQYFGPGTRLTVT.

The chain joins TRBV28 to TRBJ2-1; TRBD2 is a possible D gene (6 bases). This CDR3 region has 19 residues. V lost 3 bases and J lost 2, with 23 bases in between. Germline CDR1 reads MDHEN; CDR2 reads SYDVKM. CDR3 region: CASSFPDMLLALAYNEQFF. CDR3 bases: TGTGCCAGCAGTTTCCCGGACATGCTGCTAGCGCTGGCCTACAATGAGCAGTTCTTC. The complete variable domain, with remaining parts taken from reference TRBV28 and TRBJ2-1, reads DVKVTQSSRYLVKRTGEKVFLECVQDMDHENMFWYRQDPGLGLRLIYFSYDVKMKEKGDIPEGYSVSREKKERFSLILESASTNQTSMYLCASSFPDMLLALAYNEQFFGPGTRLTVL.

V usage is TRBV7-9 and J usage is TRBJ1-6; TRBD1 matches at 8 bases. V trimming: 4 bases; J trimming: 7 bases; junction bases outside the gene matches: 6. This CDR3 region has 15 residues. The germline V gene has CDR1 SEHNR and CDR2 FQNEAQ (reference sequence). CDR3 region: CASSSQGAGNSPLHF. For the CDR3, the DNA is TGTGCCAGCAGCTCCCAGGGGGCAGGGAATTCACCCCTCCACTTT.

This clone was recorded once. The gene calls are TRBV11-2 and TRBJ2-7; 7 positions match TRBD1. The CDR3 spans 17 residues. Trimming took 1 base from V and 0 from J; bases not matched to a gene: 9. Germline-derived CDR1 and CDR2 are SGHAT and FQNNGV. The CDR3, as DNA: TGTGCCAGCAGCTTAGTTCTAAAAGGGGGCAGCTCCTACGAGCAGTACTTC. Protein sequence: CASSLVLKGGSSYEQYF.

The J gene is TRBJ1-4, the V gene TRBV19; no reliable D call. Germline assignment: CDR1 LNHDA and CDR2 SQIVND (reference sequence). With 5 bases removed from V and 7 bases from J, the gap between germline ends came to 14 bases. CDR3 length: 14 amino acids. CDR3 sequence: CASSDPDATEKLFF. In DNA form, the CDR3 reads TGTGCCAGTAGTGACCCGGACGCCACTGAAAAACTGTTTTTT.

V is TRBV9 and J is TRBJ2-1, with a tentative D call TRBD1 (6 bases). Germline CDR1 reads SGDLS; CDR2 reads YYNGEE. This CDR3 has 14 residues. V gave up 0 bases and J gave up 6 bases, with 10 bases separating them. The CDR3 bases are TGTGCCAGCAGCGTAGGTCGAGGGGGCAATGAGCAGTTCTTC. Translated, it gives CASSVGRGGNEQFF.

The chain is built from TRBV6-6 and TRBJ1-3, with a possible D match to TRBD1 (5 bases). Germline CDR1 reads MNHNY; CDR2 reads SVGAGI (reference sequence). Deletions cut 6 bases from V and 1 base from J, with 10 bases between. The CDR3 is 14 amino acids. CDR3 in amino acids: CASSSGGSGNTIYF. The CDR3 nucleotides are TGTGCCAGCAGCTCGGGGGGATCTGGAAACACCATATATTTT.

The CDR3 protein is CASSSDYPSYNEQFF. CDR3 DNA: TGTGCCAGCAGCTCGGACTACCCTTCCTACAATGAGCAGTTCTTC. This chain joins TRBV28 and TRBJ2-1; tentatively, D is TRBD2 (6 bases). The V gene lost 6 bases and the J gene lost 1 base, with 13 bases spanning the gap. Germline V gene lookup returns CDR1 MDHEN and CDR2 SYDVKM. The CDR3 sequence is 15 residues long.

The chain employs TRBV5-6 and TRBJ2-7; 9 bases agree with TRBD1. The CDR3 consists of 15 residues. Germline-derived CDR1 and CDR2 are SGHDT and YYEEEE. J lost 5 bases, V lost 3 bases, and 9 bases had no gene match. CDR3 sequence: CASSSSGTGSHEQYF. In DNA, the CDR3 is TGTGCCAGCAGCTCATCCGGGACAGGGAGCCACGAGCAGTACTTC.